The 13 T cell receptor beta chains listed next were all sequenced from one sample in a study of OX40 agonist ivuxolimab in advanced cancers. The method was immunoSEQ multiplex PCR; TCRdb's version includes in-frame clones alone and lacks a portion of them. This sample carries about 20,000 clones, around 85% of them seen once, and the ten largest clones take approximately 15%. Sequenced material: CD4+ or CD8+ T cells sorted from blood, taken in a trial of the OX40 agonist ivuxolimab. These receptors originate from an adult with an advanced solid tumor such as melanoma, head and neck, liver or kidney cancer.

The genes are TRBV6-5 and TRBJ2-7; 13 nucleotides align to TRBD2. The trim removed 8 bases at V and 5 bases at J, leaving 3 bases unmatched. The CDR3 spans 13 residues. CDR1 is MNHEY and CDR2 is SVGAGI in the germline V gene. CDR3 loop: CASGLAGVHEQYF. CDR3 in DNA: TGTGCCAGCGGACTAGCGGGAGTCCACGAGCAGTACTTC.

V usage is TRBV7-6 and J usage is TRBJ2-5; 10 bases match TRBD2. The J call is doubtful: the DNA matches TRBJ2-7 better. This CDR3 is 15 amino acids long. Germline V CDR1 and CDR2: SGHVS, FNYEAQ. The CDR3 DNA follows: TGTGCCAGCAGCAGAGCTAGCGGGAGCGTTTACGAGCAGTACTTC. Its translation is CASSRASGSVYEQYF.

J is TRBJ2-7 and V is TRBV5-4; TRBD1 matches 12 bases. CDR3 size: 15 residues. Germline assignment: CDR1 SGHNT and CDR2 YYREEE (reference sequence). The junction had 6 bases not matched to a gene; V was cut back by 4 bases and J by 4 bases. The CDR3 DNA reads as TGTGCCAGCAGCGGAAGGGGACAGGGGGCATACGAGCAGTACTTC. Its protein is CASSGRGQGAYEQYF.

The chain employs TRBV5-1 and TRBJ2-1; D is perhaps TRBD1 (7 bases). Per germline, CDR1 SGHRS and CDR2 YFSETQ. CDR3 length equals 20 residues. V was shortened by 2 bases and J by 5 bases, with 29 bases between the two germline ends. CDR3 DNA: TGCGCCAGCAGCTTTGGGAATCTCGGACAGGAAGGGGGGAAAAACAATGAGCAGTTCTTC. Residues: CASSFGNLGQEGGKNNEQFF.

V and J are TRBV11-2 and TRBJ1-1; perhaps TRBD1 as D (5 bases). The CDR3 spans 12 residues. V was trimmed by 5 bases and J by 8 bases, leaving 12 bases between them. Germline CDR1 is SGHAT and CDR2 is FQNNGV. The CDR3 protein is CASSDTGREAFF. CDR3 coding DNA: TGTGCCAGCAGCGACACAGGAAGGGAAGCTTTCTTT.

This chain links TRBV9 with TRBJ2-2; 10 nucleotides match TRBD2. The ends lost 0 bases at V and 4 bases at J; junction bases unmatched: 3. This CDR3 has 16 amino acids. Germline loops: CDR1 SGDLS, CDR2 YYNGEE. CDR3 bases: TGTGCCAGCAGCGTAGCTTCTAGCGGGGGCACCGGGGAGCTGTTTTTT. It encodes CASSVASSGGTGELFF. Based on the CDR3 plus reference TRBV9 and TRBJ2-2, the full variable domain is DSGVTQTPKHLITATGQRVTLRCSPRSGDLSVYWYQQSLDQGLQFLIQYYNGEERAKGNILERFSAQQFPDLHSELNLSSLELGDSALYFCASSVASSGGTGELFFGEGSRLTVL.

The chain has TRBV30 and TRBJ1-1, with 7 bases aligning to TRBD1. CDR1 and CDR2 from the germline V gene are GTSNPN and SVGIG (reference sequence). With 6 bases clipped from V and 2 bases from J, the junction kept 3 bases outside the gene matches. The CDR3 totals 12 residues. The CDR3 nucleotides read TGTGCCTGCCGGACAGGAAACACTGAAGCTTTCTTT. It is translated as CACRTGNTEAFF.

The chain joins TRBV5-1 to TRBJ2-5; no reliable D call. Trimming took off 0 bases at V and 5 bases at J, with 5 bases between the two ends. CDR3 length: 12 residues. Germline CDR1 reads SGHRS; CDR2 reads YFSETQ. The CDR3 coding sequence is TGCGCCAGCAGCTTGGTTTCGGAGACCCAGTACTTC. Its translation: CASSLVSETQYF.

The rearrangement joins TRBV5-1 to TRBJ2-3; D perhaps matches TRBD2 (5 bases). Deletions cut 0 bases from V and 8 bases from J, with 16 bases between. The CDR3 has 15 residues. CDR1 and CDR2 (germline): SGHRS, YFSETQ. The CDR3 sequence is CASSLAWAGEGTQYF. The CDR3 nucleotides read TGCGCCAGCAGCTTGGCGTGGGCCGGCGAGGGTACGCAGTATTTT.

This sequence joins TRBV19 and TRBJ1-5, with 7 bases identical to TRBD1. Germline values: CDR1 LNHDA, CDR2 SQIVND (reference sequence). V lost 4 bases to trimming and J lost 4 bases; unmatched junction nucleotides: 4. The CDR3 is 14 residues long. CDR3 in DNA: TGTGCCAGTAGTAGCCGACAGGGAAATCAGCCCCAGCATTTT. Its protein product is CASSSRQGNQPQHF.

This clone was observed a few times. The chain is built from TRBV7-9 and TRBJ2-2; weak D call: TRBD2 (5 bases). The CDR3 extends over 13 amino acids. Germline CDR1 SEHNR, CDR2 FQNEAQ (reference sequence). V gave up 5 bases and J gave up 7 bases, with 11 bases separating them. CDR3 nucleotides: TGTGCCAGCAGCCCACCCGGGGTCGGGGAGCTGTTTTTT. It translates to CASSPPGVGELFF.

The gene calls are TRBV2 and TRBJ1-5; D not certain. The germline V gene encodes CDR1 SNHLY and CDR2 FYNNEI. Trimming stripped 2 bases from V and 0 bases from J, with 5 bases between. The CDR3 has 14 residues. Written as DNA, the CDR3 is TGTGCCAGCAGTGAACATACTAGCAATCAGCCCCAGCATTTT. Protein sequence: CASSEHTSNQPQHF.

J is TRBJ2-6 and V is TRBV9, with 9 bases that match TRBD1. The CDR3 is 19 residues long. V was pared by 3 bases and J by 3 bases, with 13 bases of the junction left unmatched. Looked up from germline, CDR1 is SGDLS and CDR2 is YYNGEE. CDR3 protein: CASSEEPGQGDFGANVLTF. In DNA, the CDR3 is TGTGCCAGCAGCGAGGAACCGGGACAGGGAGATTTTGGGGCCAACGTCCTGACTTTC.